This passage covers 28 T cell receptor beta chains from one sample sequenced in a study of cytomegalovirus exposure and HLA in healthy donors. PCR involved 60 Vbeta and 13 Jbeta primers. Sequencing was performed with immunoSEQ multiplex PCR; in TCRdb, only in-frame clones are kept and a portion is missing. The sample yields under 100,000 clones, less than 80% seen once. The sequencing sample was made of PBMCs. The receptors were gathered from a woman aged 40 to 49 in good health and CMV-seropositive.

The rearrangement joins TRBV5-1 to TRBJ1-1; 9 bases line up with TRBD1. CDR3 length: 15 residues. Looked up from germline, CDR1 is SGHRS and CDR2 is YFSETQ. With V trimmed by 4 bases and J by 1 base, 5 bases remained unmatched. The CDR3 nucleotides read TGCGCCAGCAGCGGCTCGGGACAGGGGAACACTGAAGCTTTCTTT. Its protein product is CASSGSGQGNTEAFF. The full variable domain, in which reference TRBV5-1 and TRBJ1-1 provide the parts outside the CDR3, is KAGVTQTPRYLIKTRGQQVTLSCSPISGHRSVSWYQQTPGQGLQFLFEYFSETQRNKGNFPGRFSGRQFSNSRSEMNVSTLELGDSALYLCASSGSGQGNTEAFFGQGTRLTVV.

This sequence joins TRBV7-2 and TRBJ2-3; possible D gene TRBD2, 5 bases. The length of the CDR3 is 14 residues. CDR1 and CDR2 from the germline V gene are SGHTA and FQGNSA. V was clipped by 2 bases and J by 6 bases, with 12 bases between them. The chain's CDR3 is CASSLRGRGDTQYF. In DNA form, the CDR3 reads TGTGCCAGCAGCTTACGCGGGCGCGGGGATACGCAGTATTTT.

This clone came up a few times. The V and J genes are TRBV19 and TRBJ1-4; no reliable D call. The CDR3 totals 15 residues. V was clipped by 4 bases and J by 7 bases, with 16 bases between them. Germline assignment: CDR1 LNHDA and CDR2 SQIVND (reference sequence). The chain's CDR3 is CASSTRRVVGEKLFF. In nucleotides, the CDR3 is TGTGCCAGTAGTACTAGACGGGTCGTGGGTGAAAAACTGTTTTTT.

This clone was found a few times. The J gene is TRBJ2-1, the V gene TRBV5-5; D is possibly TRBD1 (5 bases). Trimming pared 3 bases from V and 4 bases from J, leaving 11 bases between. Germline V lookup: CDR1 SGHKS, CDR2 YYEKEE (reference sequence). The CDR3 totals 14 residues. The CDR3 DNA sequence: TGTGCCAGCAGCTACTCCCAGGGTTACAATGAGCAGTTCTTC. Translated, it gives CASSYSQGYNEQFF.

This clone came up once. J is TRBJ2-3 and V is TRBV5-8, with 7 bases that match TRBD2. CDR1 is SGHTS and CDR2 is YDEGEE in the germline V gene. V shed 4 bases, J shed 3 bases, and the junction held 5 bases outside the gene matches. There are 14 residues in the CDR3. The CDR3 region is CASSVSSGTDTQYF. The CDR3 DNA follows: TGTGCCAGCAGCGTGTCTAGCGGAACAGATACGCAGTATTTT. The full variable domain, with the rest looked up from reference TRBV5-8 and TRBJ2-3, is EAGVTQSPTHLIKTRGQQATLRCSPISGHTSVYWYQQALGLGLQFLLWYDEGEERNRGNFPPRFSGRQFPNYSSELNVNALELEDSALYLCASSVSSGTDTQYFGPGTRLTVL.

V usage is TRBV5-5 and J usage is TRBJ2-3, with 7 bases lining up with TRBD2. Germline lookup yields CDR1 SGHKS and CDR2 YYEKEE (reference sequence). The CDR3 is 17 amino acids. Trimming took 0 bases from V and 1 from J; bases not matched to a gene: 8. The CDR3: CASSLAPGGLGTDTQYF. Here the CDR3 DNA reads TGTGCCAGCAGCTTGGCCCCGGGGGGACTCGGCACAGATACGCAGTATTTT.

This clone showed up just a few times. V gene TRBV7-6 combines with J gene TRBJ1-4, with 9 bases that match TRBD1. Germline loops: CDR1 SGHVS, CDR2 FNYEAQ. The V gene end was trimmed by 5 bases and the J gene end by 5 bases; junction bases not matched to a gene: 3. The CDR3 covers 14 residues. Here the CDR3 reads CASSLGQGNEKLFF. The CDR3 region has the DNA TGTGCCAGCAGCCTGGGACAGGGCAATGAAAAACTGTTTTTT.

This clone was seen a handful of times. The V call is TRBV4-1, the J call TRBJ2-1; TRBD2 matches at 11 bases. The CDR3 length is 19 residues. V lost 0 bases to trimming and J lost 4 bases; unmatched junction nucleotides: 11. Per germline, CDR1 MGHRA and CDR2 YSYEKL. The chain's CDR3 is CASSQESRLGLAVYNEQFF. The CDR3 DNA reads as TGCGCCAGCAGCCAAGAATCACGACTGGGACTAGCGGTATACAATGAGCAGTTCTTC.

This clone was recorded a few times. The J gene is TRBJ1-1, the V gene TRBV2; D ambiguous. CDR1 is SNHLY and CDR2 is FYNNEI in the germline V gene. The CDR3 runs to 12 residues. V shed 6 bases and J shed 5 bases, with 10 bases lying between them. CDR3 protein: CASSRDYTEAFF. The CDR3 DNA is TGTGCCAGCAGCCGAGATTATACTGAAGCTTTCTTT.

This chain joins TRBV20-1 and TRBJ2-5; no reliable D call. The CDR3 sequence is 11 residues long. V was shortened by 3 bases and J by 5 bases, with 7 bases between the two germline ends. The germline V gene has CDR1 DFQATT and CDR2 SNEGSKA (reference sequence). In DNA, the CDR3 is TGCAGTGCTAGGAGGAGCGAGACCCAGTACTTC. It encodes CSARRSETQYF.

This clone came up a few times. This chain links TRBV7-9 with TRBJ2-3; 10 bases are a match to TRBD2. Germline lookup yields CDR1 SEHNR and CDR2 FQNEAQ (reference sequence). This CDR3 contains 17 residues. J lost 4 bases, V lost 1 base, and 8 bases had no gene match. The CDR3 region has the DNA TGTGCCAGCAGCTTAGGCGGTGGTAGCGGGAGGTCAGATACGCAGTATTTT. Encoded protein: CASSLGGGSGRSDTQYF.

The J gene is TRBJ1-2, the V gene TRBV28; 9 positions match TRBD1. The CDR3 extends over 15 amino acids. Trimming at V came to 5 bases and at J to 8 bases, leaving 12 bases not matched to a gene. Germline-derived CDR1 and CDR2 are MDHEN and SYDVKM. The CDR3 protein is CASSTSRTGAGGYTF. Here the CDR3 DNA reads TGTGCCAGCAGTACATCCCGGACAGGGGCAGGAGGCTACACCTTC.

This clone has only one observation. The chain links TRBV2 to TRBJ1-3; TRBD1 agrees at 7 bases. The ends lost 1 base at V and 10 bases at J; junction bases unmatched: 10. The CDR3 runs to 15 residues. Germline CDR1 is SNHLY and CDR2 is FYNNEI. The CDR3 coding sequence is TGTGCCAGCAGTGAAGTTACTCATAGACAGGGTACCATATATTTT. Its protein is CASSEVTHRQGTIYF. Supplemented by reference TRBV2 and TRBJ1-3, the full variable domain reads EPEVTQTPSHQVTQMGQEVILRCVPISNHLYFYWYRQILGQKVEFLVSFYNNEISEKSEIFDDQFSVERPDGSNFTLKIRSTKLEDSAMYFCASSEVTHRQGTIYFGEGSWLTVV.

The rearrangement links TRBV6-5 to TRBJ2-1; 7 positions match TRBD1. The V gene's germline CDR1 is MNHEY and CDR2 SVGAGI. The CDR3 consists of 15 residues. V dropped 6 bases and J dropped 5; count of bases not matched to a gene: 10. CDR3 region: CASSPPQDRDNEQFF. The CDR3 DNA sequence: TGTGCCAGCAGCCCACCCCAAGACAGGGACAATGAGCAGTTCTTC.

Relative to its sample, this clone is medium-sized. J is TRBJ2-5 and V is TRBV5-6, with 7 nucleotides matching TRBD2. Germline V gene lookup returns CDR1 SGHDT and CDR2 YYEEEE. This CDR3 is built from 15 residues. The V segment lost 2 bases and the J segment 7 bases; nucleotides outside the gene matches: 11. In nucleotides, the CDR3 is TGTGCCAGCAGCTTCAAATCTAGCGGTGGGGGGACCCAGTACTTC. Translation: CASSFKSSGGGTQYF.

The chain links TRBV28 to TRBJ1-2; TRBD1 might be the D (5 bases). The CDR3 is made up of 13 amino acids. In germline, CDR1 is MDHEN, CDR2 SYDVKM. Trimming shortened V by 1 base and J by 7 bases, and 10 bases separated the two germline ends. The CDR3 DNA sequence: TGTGCCAGCAGTTTATTGGGGCGGGGTGGCTACACCTTC. Translating it yields CASSLLGRGGYTF.

The chain employs TRBV27 and TRBJ2-7, with D perhaps matching TRBD1 (5 bases). Deletions cut 7 bases from V and 0 bases from J, with 13 bases between. CDR3 length equals 14 residues. CDR1 and CDR2 from the germline V gene are MNHEY and SMNVEV (reference sequence). CDR3 loop: CASTDTLSSYEQYF. CDR3 in DNA: TGTGCCAGCACGGACACTCTTAGCTCCTACGAGCAGTACTTC.

The chain's CDR3 is CASSTGQGAYEQYF. DNA for the CDR3: TGTGCCAGCAGCACCGGACAGGGGGCCTACGAGCAGTACTTC. This rearrangement joins TRBV5-4 to TRBJ2-7, with 10 bases fitting TRBD1. Per the germline V gene, CDR1 is SGHNT and CDR2 is YYREEE (reference sequence). The CDR3 loop spans 14 amino acids. V lost 4 bases to trimming and J lost 2 bases; unmatched junction nucleotides: 3.

The chain links TRBV7-7 to TRBJ2-5; D possibly corresponds to TRBD1 (5 bases). The V end was cut by 9 bases, the J end by 4 bases, with 15 bases between. Germline assignment: CDR1 SSHAT and CDR2 FNYEAQ (reference sequence). The CDR3 consists of 13 residues. This CDR3 is CASASGSRETQYF. CDR3 bases: TGTGCCAGTGCCTCAGGGTCTCGAGAGACCCAGTACTTC.

The CDR3 loop reads CASGLGGQGGEQFF. In nucleotides, the CDR3 is TGTGCTAGTGGTTTGGGGGGGCAGGGTGGTGAGCAGTTCTTC. This chain joins TRBV12-5 and TRBJ2-1; D possibly corresponds to TRBD1 (6 bases). CDR1 and CDR2 from the germline V gene are LGHNT and FRNRAP. V was trimmed by 1 base and J by 9 bases, leaving 13 bases between them. This CDR3 is built from 14 residues.

The chain has TRBV25-1 and TRBJ2-7; no clear D. CDR1 MGHDK and CDR2 SYGVNS come from the germline V gene. The CDR3 contains 13 residues. Between the trimmed V and J ends, which lost 4 bases and 3 bases, there was a span of 10 bases. CDR3 loop: CASSGEENYEQYF. The CDR3 nucleotides read TGTGCCAGCAGTGGAGAGGAGAACTACGAGCAGTACTTC.

The V call is TRBV4-1, the J call TRBJ1-6, with D hard to call. The CDR3 runs to 16 residues. The V end was cut by 2 bases, the J end by 3 bases, with 11 bases between. Germline assignment: CDR1 MGHRA and CDR2 YSYEKL. The CDR3, as DNA: TGCGCCAGCAGCCAATCCTTGGCAGGCTATAATTCACCCCTCCACTTT. It is translated as CASSQSLAGYNSPLHF.

The rearrangement links TRBV18 to TRBJ1-2; no reliable D call. Germline V CDR1 and CDR2: KGHSH, LQKENI. V was trimmed by 0 bases and J by 6 bases, leaving 8 bases between them. The CDR3 totals 13 residues. CDR3 region: CASSPPAGNGYTF. CDR3 coding DNA: TGTGCCAGCTCACCACCGGCCGGGAATGGCTACACCTTC.

This clone was observed a handful of times. V is TRBV5-1 and J is TRBJ2-3; tentatively, D is TRBD1 (6 bases). The germline gives CDR1 SGHRS, CDR2 YFSETQ. The V and J ends lost 0 bases and 2 bases respectively, with 10 bases between them. The CDR3 is made up of 15 amino acids. The CDR3 DNA sequence: TGCGCCAGCAGCTTGGTTCAGGGGTCCACAGATACGCAGTATTTT. Amino acid sequence: CASSLVQGSTDTQYF.

This rearrangement joins TRBV5-4 to TRBJ2-3; 12 nucleotides agree with TRBD2. The germline V gene has CDR1 SGHNT and CDR2 YYREEE (reference sequence). The ends lost 5 bases at V and 3 bases at J; junction bases unmatched: 7. The CDR3 is made up of 16 amino acids. CDR3: CASRTGLAGPTDTQYF. The CDR3 DNA sequence: TGTGCCAGCAGAACCGGACTAGCGGGACCAACAGATACGCAGTATTTT.

This sequence joins TRBV5-1 and TRBJ2-5; 7 nucleotides line up with TRBD2. CDR1 and CDR2 from the germline V gene are SGHRS and YFSETQ. This CDR3 contains 15 residues. V was pared by 4 bases and J by 5 bases, with 11 bases of the junction left unmatched. CDR3 sequence reads: CASSLLGGEGETQYF. The CDR3 nucleotides are TGCGCCAGCAGCCTTTTAGGAGGGGAGGGGGAGACCCAGTACTTC.

In its sample, this clone was seen many times. The genes are TRBV14 and TRBJ1-4, with 9 nucleotides matching TRBD1. V lost 4 bases, J lost 8 bases, and 11 bases stayed unmatched. The CDR3 is made up of 16 amino acids. From germline, CDR1 is SGHDN and CDR2 FVKESK. The CDR3, as DNA: TGTGCCAGCAGCCGGAACGTGGACAGGGGAGTCGAAAAACTGTTTTTT. Translated: CASSRNVDRGVEKLFF. The full variable domain, with the rest looked up from reference TRBV14 and TRBJ1-4, is EAGVTQFPSHSVIEKGQTVTLRCDPISGHDNLYWYRRVMGKEIKFLLHFVKESKQDESGMPNNRFLAERTGGTYSTLKVQPAELEDSGVYFCASSRNVDRGVEKLFFGSGTQLSVL.

In regard to this clone: This sample includes further DNA sequences coding for the same CDR3. V and J are TRBV5-1 and TRBJ2-5; 14 bases are shared with TRBD2. The length of the CDR3 is 16 residues. V was clipped by 4 bases and J by 1 base; unmatched bases: 3. The germline V gene encodes CDR1 SGHRS and CDR2 YFSETQ. The DNA of the CDR3 is TGCGCCAGCAGCCCCGGGACTAGCGGGAGCCAAGAGACCCAGTACTTC. Translation: CASSPGTSGSQETQYF.